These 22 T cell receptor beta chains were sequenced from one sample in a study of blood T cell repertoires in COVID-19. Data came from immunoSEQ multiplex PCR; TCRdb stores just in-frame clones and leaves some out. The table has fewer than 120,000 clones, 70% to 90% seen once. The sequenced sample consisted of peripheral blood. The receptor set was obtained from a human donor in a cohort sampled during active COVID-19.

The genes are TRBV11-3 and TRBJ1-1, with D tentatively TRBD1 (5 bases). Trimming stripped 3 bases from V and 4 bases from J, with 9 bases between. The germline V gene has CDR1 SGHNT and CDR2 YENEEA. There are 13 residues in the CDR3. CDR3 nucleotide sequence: TGTGCCAGCAGCTTTCAGGGAGGCACTGAAGCTTTCTTT. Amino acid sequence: CASSFQGGTEAFF.

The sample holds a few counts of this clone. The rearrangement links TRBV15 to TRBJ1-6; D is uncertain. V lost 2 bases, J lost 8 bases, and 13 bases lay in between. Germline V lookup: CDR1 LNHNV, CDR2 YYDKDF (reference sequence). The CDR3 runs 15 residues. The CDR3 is CATSRMPRGDSPLHF. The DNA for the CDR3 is TGTGCCACCAGCAGAATGCCTAGAGGAGATTCACCCCTCCACTTT.

The CDR3 spells CASSSQGGSGNTIYF. The CDR3, as DNA: TGTGCCAGCAGCTCCCAAGGAGGCTCTGGAAACACCATATATTTT. V usage is TRBV7-9 and J usage is TRBJ1-3; no firm D call. V lost 4 bases and J lost 0, with 10 bases in between. Germline V lookup: CDR1 SEHNR, CDR2 FQNEAQ (reference sequence). This CDR3 is built from 15 residues. The whole variable domain, filled in from reference TRBV7-9 and TRBJ1-3, reads DTGVSQNPRHKITKRGQNVTFRCDPISEHNRLYWYRQTLGQGPEFLTYFQNEAQLEKSRLLSDRFSAERPKGSFSTLEIQRTEQGDSAMYLCASSSQGGSGNTIYFGEGSWLTVV.

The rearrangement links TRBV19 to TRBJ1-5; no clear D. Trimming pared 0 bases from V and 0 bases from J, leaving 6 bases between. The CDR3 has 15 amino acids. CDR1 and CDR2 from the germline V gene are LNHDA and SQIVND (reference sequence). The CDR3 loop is CASSIEFNSNQPQHF. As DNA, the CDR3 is TGTGCCAGTAGTATAGAGTTTAATAGCAATCAGCCCCAGCATTTT.

CDR3 sequence reads: CATSDLAVNTGELFF. The CDR3 DNA sequence: TGTGCCACCAGTGATCTAGCGGTGAACACCGGGGAGCTGTTTTTT. This chain connects TRBV24-1 to TRBJ2-2; 7 bases are a match to TRBD2. CDR1 and CDR2 from the germline V gene are KGHDR and SFDVKD. Losses at the gene ends were 3 bases for V and 1 base for J; bases not matched to a gene: 1. CDR3 length: 15 residues.

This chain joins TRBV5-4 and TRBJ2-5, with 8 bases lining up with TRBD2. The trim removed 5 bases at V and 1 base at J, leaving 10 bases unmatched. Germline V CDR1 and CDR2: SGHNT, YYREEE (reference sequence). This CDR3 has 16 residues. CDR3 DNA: TGTGCCAGCAGTGTCCGGGGCGGGAGGTCCCAAGAGACCCAGTACTTC. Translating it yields CASSVRGGRSQETQYF.

The CDR3 sequence: CASSHTSGRALSERNEQFF. The CDR3 DNA sequence: TGTGCCAGCAGTCACACTAGCGGGAGGGCTCTTTCAGAAAGAAATGAGCAGTTCTTC. This rearrangement joins TRBV28 to TRBJ2-1, with 13 bases lining up with TRBD2. The germline V gene has CDR1 MDHEN and CDR2 SYDVKM. The CDR3 sequence is 19 residues long. The ends lost 5 bases at V and 7 bases at J; junction bases unmatched: 17. The full variable domain, in which reference TRBV28 and TRBJ2-1 provide the parts outside the CDR3, is DVKVTQSSRYLVKRTGEKVFLECVQDMDHENMFWYRQDPGLGLRLIYFSYDVKMKEKGDIPEGYSVSREKKERFSLILESASTNQTSMYLCASSHTSGRALSERNEQFFGPGTRLTVL.

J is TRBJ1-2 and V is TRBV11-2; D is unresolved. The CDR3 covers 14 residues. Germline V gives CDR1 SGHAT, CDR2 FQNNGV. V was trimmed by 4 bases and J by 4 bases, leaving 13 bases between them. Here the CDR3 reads CASSSLSGVYGYTF. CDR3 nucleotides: TGTGCCAGCAGCTCTCTTAGCGGGGTCTATGGCTACACCTTC.

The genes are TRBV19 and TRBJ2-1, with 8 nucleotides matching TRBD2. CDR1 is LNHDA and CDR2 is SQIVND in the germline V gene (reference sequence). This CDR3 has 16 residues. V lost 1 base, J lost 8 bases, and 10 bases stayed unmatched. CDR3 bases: TGTGCCAGTAGTATAGCCCAAGCGGGAGCTGGCGATGAGCAGTTCTTC. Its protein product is CASSIAQAGAGDEQFF.

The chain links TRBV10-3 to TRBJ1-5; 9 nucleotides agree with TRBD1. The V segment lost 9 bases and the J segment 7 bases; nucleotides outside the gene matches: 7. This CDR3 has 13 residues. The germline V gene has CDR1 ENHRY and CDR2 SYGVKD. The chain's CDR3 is CAIGDRVNQPQHF. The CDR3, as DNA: TGTGCCATTGGGGACAGGGTGAACCAGCCCCAGCATTTT.

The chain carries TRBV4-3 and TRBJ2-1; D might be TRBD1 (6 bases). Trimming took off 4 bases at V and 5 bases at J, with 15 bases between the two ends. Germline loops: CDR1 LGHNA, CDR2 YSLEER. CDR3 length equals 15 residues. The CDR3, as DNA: TGCGCCAGCAGCCCCACAGGGATAAGGGACAATGAGCAGTTCTTC. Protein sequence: CASSPTGIRDNEQFF.

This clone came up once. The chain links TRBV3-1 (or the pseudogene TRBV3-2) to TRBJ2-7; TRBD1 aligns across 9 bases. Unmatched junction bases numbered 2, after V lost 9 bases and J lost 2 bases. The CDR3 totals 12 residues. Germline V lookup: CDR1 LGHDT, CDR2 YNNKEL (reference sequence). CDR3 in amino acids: CASGQGTYEQYF. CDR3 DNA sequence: TGTGCCAGTGGACAGGGGACCTACGAGCAGTACTTC.

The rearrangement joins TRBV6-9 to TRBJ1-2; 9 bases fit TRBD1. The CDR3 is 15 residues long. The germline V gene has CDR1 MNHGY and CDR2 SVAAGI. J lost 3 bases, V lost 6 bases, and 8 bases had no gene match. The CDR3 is CASSQDRGSDYGYTF. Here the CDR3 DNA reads TGTGCCAGCAGCCAAGACAGGGGGTCTGACTATGGCTACACCTTC.

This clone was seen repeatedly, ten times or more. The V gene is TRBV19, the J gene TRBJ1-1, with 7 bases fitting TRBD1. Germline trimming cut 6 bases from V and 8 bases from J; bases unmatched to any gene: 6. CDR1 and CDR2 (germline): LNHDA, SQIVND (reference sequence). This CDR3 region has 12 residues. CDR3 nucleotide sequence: TGTGCCAGTAGCCCGGGACAGCGAGAAGCTTTCTTT. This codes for CASSPGQREAFF.

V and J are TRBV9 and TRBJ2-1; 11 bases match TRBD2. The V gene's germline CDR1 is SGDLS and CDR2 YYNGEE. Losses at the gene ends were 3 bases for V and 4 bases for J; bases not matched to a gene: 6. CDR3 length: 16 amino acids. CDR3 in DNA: TGTGCCAGCAGCGCTATAACTAGCGGGGGATACAATGAGCAGTTCTTC. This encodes CASSAITSGGYNEQFF.

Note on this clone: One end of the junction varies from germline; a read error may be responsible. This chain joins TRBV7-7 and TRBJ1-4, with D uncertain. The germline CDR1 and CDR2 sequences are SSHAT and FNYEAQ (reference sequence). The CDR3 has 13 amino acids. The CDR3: CASSAGENEKLFF. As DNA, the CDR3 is TGTGCTAGCAGCGCCGGAGAAAATGAAAAACTGTTTTTT.

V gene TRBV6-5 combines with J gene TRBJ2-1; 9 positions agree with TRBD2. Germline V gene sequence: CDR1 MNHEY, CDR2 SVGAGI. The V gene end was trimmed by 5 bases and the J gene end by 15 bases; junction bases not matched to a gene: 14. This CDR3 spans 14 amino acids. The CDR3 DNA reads TGTGCCAGCAGTCCTTTGAATTCGCGGGAGGGCACGTTCTTC. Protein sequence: CASSPLNSREGTFF.

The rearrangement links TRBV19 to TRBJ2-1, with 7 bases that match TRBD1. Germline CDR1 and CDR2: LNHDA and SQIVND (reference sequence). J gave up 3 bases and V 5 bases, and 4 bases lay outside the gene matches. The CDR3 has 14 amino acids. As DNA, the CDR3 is TGTGCCAGTAGTCCGACAGGGAGCTACAATGAGCAGTTCTTC. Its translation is CASSPTGSYNEQFF.

CDR3 DNA: TGTGCCACCCTACGTGGGGAGGGGACAACAACAGATACGCAGTATTTT. Its translation: CATLRGEGTTTDTQYF. The gene calls are TRBV10-3 and TRBJ2-3, with a tentative D call TRBD2 (7 bases). This CDR3 is 16 amino acids long. The V gene lost 10 bases and the J gene lost 3 bases, with 23 bases spanning the gap. Germline CDR1 reads ENHRY; CDR2 reads SYGVKD.

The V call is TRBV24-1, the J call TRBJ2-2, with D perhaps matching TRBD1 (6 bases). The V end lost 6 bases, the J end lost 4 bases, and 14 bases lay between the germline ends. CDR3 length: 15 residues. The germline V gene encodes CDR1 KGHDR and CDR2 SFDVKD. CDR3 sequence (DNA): TGTGCCACCAGTCGGCCCCAGGGGTCCACCGGGGAGCTGTTTTTT. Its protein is CATSRPQGSTGELFF.

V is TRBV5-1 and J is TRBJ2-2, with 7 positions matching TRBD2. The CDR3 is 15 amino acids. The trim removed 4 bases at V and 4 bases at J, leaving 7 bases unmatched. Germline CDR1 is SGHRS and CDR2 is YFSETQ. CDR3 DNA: TGCGCCAGCAGCATGACTAGCCCGGGCACCGGGGAGCTGTTTTTT. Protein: CASSMTSPGTGELFF.

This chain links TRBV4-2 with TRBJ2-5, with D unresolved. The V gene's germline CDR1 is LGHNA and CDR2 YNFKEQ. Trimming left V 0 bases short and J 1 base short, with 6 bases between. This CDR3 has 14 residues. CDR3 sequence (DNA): TGTGCCAGCAGCCAAGAGCTATTCCAAGAGACCCAGTACTTC. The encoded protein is CASSQELFQETQYF.